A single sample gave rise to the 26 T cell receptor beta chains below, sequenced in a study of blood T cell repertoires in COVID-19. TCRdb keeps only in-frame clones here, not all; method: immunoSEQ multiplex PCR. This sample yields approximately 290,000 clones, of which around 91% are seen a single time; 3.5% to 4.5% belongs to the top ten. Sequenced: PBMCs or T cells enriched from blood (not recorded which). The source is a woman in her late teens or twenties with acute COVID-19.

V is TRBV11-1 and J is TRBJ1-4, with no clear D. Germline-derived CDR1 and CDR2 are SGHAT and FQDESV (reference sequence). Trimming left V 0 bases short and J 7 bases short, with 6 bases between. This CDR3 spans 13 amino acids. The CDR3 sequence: CASSLARSEKLFF. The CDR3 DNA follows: TGTGCCAGCAGCTTAGCCCGGAGTGAAAAACTGTTTTTT.

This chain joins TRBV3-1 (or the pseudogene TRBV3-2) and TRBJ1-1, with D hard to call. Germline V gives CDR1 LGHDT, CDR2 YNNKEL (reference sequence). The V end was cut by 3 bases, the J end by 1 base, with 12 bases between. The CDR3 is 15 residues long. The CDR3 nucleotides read TGTGCCAGCAGCCACGACGACACCCGGAACACTGAAGCTTTCTTT. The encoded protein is CASSHDDTRNTEAFF.

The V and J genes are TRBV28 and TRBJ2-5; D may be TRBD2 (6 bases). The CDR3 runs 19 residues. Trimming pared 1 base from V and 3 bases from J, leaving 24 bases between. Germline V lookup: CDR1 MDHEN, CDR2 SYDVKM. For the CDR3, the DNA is TGTGCCAGCAGTTTATTCGGCGCGGGGAGCCCATCCGCGAAAGAGACCCAGTACTTC. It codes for CASSLFGAGSPSAKETQYF.

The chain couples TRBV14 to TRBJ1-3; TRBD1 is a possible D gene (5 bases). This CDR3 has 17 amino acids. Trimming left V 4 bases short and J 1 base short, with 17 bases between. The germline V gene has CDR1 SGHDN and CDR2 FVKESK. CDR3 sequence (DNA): TGTGCCAGCAGCCCACTCCAGGGAATTGGATCTGGAAACACCATATATTTT. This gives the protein CASSPLQGIGSGNTIYF.

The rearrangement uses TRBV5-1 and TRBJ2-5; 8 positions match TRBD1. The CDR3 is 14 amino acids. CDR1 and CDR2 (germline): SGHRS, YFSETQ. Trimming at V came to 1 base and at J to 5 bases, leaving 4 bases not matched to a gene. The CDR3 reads CASSLSGGTETQYF. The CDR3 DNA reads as TGCGCCAGCAGCTTGTCAGGGGGCACGGAGACCCAGTACTTC. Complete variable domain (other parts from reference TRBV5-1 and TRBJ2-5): KAGVTQTPRYLIKTRGQQVTLSCSPISGHRSVSWYQQTPGQGLQFLFEYFSETQRNKGNFPGRFSGRQFSNSRSEMNVSTLELGDSALYLCASSLSGGTETQYFGPGTRLLVL.

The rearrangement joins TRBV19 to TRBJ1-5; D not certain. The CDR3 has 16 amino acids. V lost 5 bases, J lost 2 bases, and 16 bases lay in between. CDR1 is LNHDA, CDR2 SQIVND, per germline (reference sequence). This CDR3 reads CASSFQYTQGNQPQHF. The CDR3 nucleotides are TGTGCCAGTAGTTTTCAGTATACTCAGGGCAATCAGCCCCAGCATTTT.

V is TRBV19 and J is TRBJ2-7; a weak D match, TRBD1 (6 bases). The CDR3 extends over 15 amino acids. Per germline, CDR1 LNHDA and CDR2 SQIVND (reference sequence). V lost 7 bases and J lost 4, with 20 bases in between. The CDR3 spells CASTPGTGLQYEQYF. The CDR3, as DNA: TGTGCCAGTACCCCAGGAACAGGGCTACAATACGAGCAGTACTTC.

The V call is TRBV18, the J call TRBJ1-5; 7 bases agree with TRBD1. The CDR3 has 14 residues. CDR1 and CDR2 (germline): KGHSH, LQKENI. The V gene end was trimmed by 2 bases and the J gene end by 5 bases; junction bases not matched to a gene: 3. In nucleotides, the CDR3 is TGTGCCAGCTCACCAAACAGGGGCGATCAGCCCCAGCATTTT. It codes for CASSPNRGDQPQHF.

This CDR3 reads CASSSGREGWSNQPQHF. CDR3 DNA: TGTGCCAGCAGCTCAGGCCGAGAAGGTTGGAGCAATCAGCCCCAGCATTTT. This chain connects TRBV7-8 to TRBJ1-5; no clear D gene. V was pared by 4 bases and J by 1 base, with 17 bases between. The CDR3 totals 17 residues. Germline values: CDR1 SGHVS, CDR2 FQNEAQ.

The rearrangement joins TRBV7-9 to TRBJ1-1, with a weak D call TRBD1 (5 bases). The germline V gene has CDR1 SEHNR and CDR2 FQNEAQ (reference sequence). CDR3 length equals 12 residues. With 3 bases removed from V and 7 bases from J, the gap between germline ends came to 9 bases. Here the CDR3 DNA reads TGTGCCAGCAGCTTTTGGACATATGAAGCTTTCTTT. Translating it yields CASSFWTYEAFF.

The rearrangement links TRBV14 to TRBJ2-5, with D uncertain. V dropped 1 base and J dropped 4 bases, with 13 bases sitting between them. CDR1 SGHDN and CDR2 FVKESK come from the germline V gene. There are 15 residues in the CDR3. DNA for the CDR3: TGTGCCAGCAGCCAAGTATCGGGTCGTCCAGAGACCCAGTACTTC. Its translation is CASSQVSGRPETQYF.

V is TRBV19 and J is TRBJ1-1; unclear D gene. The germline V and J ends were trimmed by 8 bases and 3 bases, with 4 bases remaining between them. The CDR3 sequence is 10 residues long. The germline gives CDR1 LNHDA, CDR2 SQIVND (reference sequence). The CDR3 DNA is TGTGCCAGTCGGGACACTGAAGCTTTCTTT. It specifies CASRDTEAFF.

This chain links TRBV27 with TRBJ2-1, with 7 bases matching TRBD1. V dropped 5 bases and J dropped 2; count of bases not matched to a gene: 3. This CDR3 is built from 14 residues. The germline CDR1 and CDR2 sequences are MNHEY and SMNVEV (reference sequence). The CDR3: CASSRTGPYNEQFF. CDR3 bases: TGTGCCAGCAGTCGGACAGGACCCTACAATGAGCAGTTCTTC.

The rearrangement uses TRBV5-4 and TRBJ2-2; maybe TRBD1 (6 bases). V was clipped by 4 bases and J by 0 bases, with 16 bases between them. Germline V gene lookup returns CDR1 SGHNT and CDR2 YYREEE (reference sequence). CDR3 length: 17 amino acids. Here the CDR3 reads CASSAGQSTANTGELFF. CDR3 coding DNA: TGTGCCAGCAGCGCTGGACAGAGCACCGCGAACACCGGGGAGCTGTTTTTT.

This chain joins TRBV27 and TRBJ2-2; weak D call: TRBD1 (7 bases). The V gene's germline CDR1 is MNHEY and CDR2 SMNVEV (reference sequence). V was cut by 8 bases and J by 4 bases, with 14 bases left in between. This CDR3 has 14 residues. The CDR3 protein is CASSQGGSTGELFF. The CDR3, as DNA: TGTGCCAGCTCCCAGGGGGGTAGCACCGGGGAGCTGTTTTTT.

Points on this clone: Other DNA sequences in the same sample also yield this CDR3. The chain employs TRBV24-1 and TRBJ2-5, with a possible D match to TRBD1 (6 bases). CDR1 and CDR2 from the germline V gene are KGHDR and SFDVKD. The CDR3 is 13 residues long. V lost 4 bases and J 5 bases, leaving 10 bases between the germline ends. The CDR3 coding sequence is TGTGCCACCAGTGACCCAGGGGTGGAGACCCAGTACTTC. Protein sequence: CATSDPGVETQYF.

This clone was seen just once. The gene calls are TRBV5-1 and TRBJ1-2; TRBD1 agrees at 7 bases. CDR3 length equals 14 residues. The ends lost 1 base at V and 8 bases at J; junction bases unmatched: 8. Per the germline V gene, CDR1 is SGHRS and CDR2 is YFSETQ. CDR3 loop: CASSLRTGPGGYTF. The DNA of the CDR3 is TGCGCCAGCAGCTTGCGGACAGGCCCAGGGGGCTACACCTTC. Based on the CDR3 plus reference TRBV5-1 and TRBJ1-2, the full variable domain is KAGVTQTPRYLIKTRGQQVTLSCSPISGHRSVSWYQQTPGQGLQFLFEYFSETQRNKGNFPGRFSGRQFSNSRSEMNVSTLELGDSALYLCASSLRTGPGGYTFGSGTRLTVV.

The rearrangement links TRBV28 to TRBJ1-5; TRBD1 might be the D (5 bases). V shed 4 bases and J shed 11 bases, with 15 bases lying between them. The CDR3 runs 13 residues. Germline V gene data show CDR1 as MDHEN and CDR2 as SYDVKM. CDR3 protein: CASSSGQRVTQHF. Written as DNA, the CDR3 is TGTGCCAGCAGTTCAGGACAAAGGGTCACCCAGCATTTT.

The CDR3 DNA follows: TGTGCCAGCAGCCCCGAGGGCAGGCGGTATGGCTACACCTTC. Protein: CASSPEGRRYGYTF. The rearrangement uses TRBV9 and TRBJ1-2; D uncertain. In germline, CDR1 is SGDLS, CDR2 YYNGEE. V lost 4 bases and J lost 5, with 15 bases in between. This CDR3 has 14 amino acids.

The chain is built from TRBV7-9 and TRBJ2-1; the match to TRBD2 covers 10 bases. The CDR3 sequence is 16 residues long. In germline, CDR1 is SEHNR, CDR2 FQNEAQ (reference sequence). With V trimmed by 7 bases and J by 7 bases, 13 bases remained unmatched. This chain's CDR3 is CASTLGAGGPGNEQFF. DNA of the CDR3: TGTGCCAGCACCTTGGGAGCGGGAGGGCCGGGGAATGAGCAGTTCTTC.

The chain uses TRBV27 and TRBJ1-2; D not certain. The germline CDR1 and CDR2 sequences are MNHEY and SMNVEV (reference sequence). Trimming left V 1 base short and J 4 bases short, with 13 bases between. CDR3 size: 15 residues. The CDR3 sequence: CASSLLGGSFYGYTF. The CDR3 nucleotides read TGTGCCAGCAGTTTATTGGGAGGGTCATTCTATGGCTACACCTTC.

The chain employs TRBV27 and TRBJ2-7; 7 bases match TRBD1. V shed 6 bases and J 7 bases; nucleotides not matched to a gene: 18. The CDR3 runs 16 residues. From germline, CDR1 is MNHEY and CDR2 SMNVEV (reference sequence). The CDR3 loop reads CASRNRAGTDLREQYF. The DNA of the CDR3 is TGTGCCAGCAGAAATCGCGCCGGGACAGATTTACGGGAGCAGTACTTC.

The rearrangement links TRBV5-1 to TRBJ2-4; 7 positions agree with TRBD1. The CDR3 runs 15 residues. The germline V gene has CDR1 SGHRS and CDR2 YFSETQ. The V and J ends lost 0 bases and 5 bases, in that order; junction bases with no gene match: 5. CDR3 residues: CASSLAVGGENIQYF. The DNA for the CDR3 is TGCGCCAGCAGCTTGGCGGTAGGGGGCGAAAACATTCAGTACTTC.

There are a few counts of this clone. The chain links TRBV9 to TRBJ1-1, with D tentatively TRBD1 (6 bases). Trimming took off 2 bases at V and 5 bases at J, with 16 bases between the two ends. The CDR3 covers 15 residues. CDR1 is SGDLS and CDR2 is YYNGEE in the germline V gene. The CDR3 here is CASSVFPTGKTEAFF. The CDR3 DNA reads TGTGCCAGCAGCGTTTTCCCAACAGGGAAAACTGAAGCTTTCTTT.

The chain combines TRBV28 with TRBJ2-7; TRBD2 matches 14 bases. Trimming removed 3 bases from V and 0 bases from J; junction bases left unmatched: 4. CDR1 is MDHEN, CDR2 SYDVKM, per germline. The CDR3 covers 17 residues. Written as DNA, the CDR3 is TGTGCCAGCAGTTTCCTTGGGACTAGCGGGAGCTCCTACGAGCAGTACTTC. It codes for CASSFLGTSGSSYEQYF.

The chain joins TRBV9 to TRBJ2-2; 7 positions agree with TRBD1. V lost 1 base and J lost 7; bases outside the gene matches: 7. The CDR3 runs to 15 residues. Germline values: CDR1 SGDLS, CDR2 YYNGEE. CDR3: CASSVSIGGVGELFF. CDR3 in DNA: TGTGCCAGCAGCGTATCTATAGGGGGCGTCGGGGAGCTGTTTTTT.